The 20 T cell receptor beta chains below were found in one sample sequenced in a study of blood T cell repertoires in COVID-19. Some clones are missing from TCRdb's copy, which holds only in-frame ones; the method was immunoSEQ multiplex PCR. The top ten hold 11% of the sample, which has roughly 180,000 clones, roughly four fifths seen once. Sequencing used peripheral blood. The receptors were sampled from a woman in her forties with COVID-19, enrolled during active disease.

The V gene is TRBV20-1, the J gene TRBJ1-2; D remains unclear. CDR1 is DFQATT, CDR2 SNEGSKA, per germline (reference sequence). The CDR3 has 11 residues. The CDR3 region has the DNA TGCATGGGCGCAGGAGGCTATGGCTACACCTTC. Translation gives CMGAGGYGYTF.

This chain connects TRBV7-8 to TRBJ2-3; 7 nucleotides match TRBD2. Germline lookup yields CDR1 SGHVS and CDR2 FQNEAQ. CDR3 size: 14 residues. V lost 3 bases to trimming and J lost 7 bases; unmatched junction nucleotides: 7. The CDR3 reads CASSFSVGGYTQYF. The CDR3 nucleotides are TGTGCCAGCAGCTTTTCGGTCGGGGGGTATACGCAGTATTTT. The variable domain in full, with the rest retrieved from reference TRBV7-8 and TRBJ2-3, is GAGVSQSPRYKVAKRGQDVALRCDPISGHVSLFWYQQALGQGPEFLTYFQNEAQLDKSGLPSDRFFAERPEGSVSTLKIQRTQQEDSAVYLCASSFSVGGYTQYFGPGTRLTVL.

The chain is built from TRBV7-2 and TRBJ1-5; D unclear. The CDR3 consists of 16 residues. Trimming left V 1 base short and J 4 bases short, with 14 bases between. Per the germline V gene, CDR1 is SGHTA and CDR2 is FQGNSA. The CDR3 coding sequence is TGTGCCAGCAGCTTAGGGTCAGGTTCGGCAAATCAGCCCCAGCATTTT. This gives the protein CASSLGSGSANQPQHF.

The chain combines TRBV2 with TRBJ2-3, with TRBD2 as a possible D gene (5 bases). Looked up from germline, CDR1 is SNHLY and CDR2 is FYNNEI. The CDR3 is made up of 16 amino acids. The V gene lost 4 bases and the J gene lost 0 bases, with 14 bases spanning the gap. The CDR3 loop is CASSAGFTSSTDTQYF. The CDR3 DNA reads TGTGCCAGCAGTGCGGGGTTTACTTCTAGCACAGATACGCAGTATTTT.

The chain employs TRBV5-1 and TRBJ1-6; 7 bases line up with TRBD1. The V gene's germline CDR1 is SGHRS and CDR2 YFSETQ. J was trimmed by 8 bases and V by 4 bases; bases with no gene match: 6. This CDR3 has 14 amino acids. CDR3 sequence (DNA): TGCGCCAGCAGCCCGGGACAGTACGATTCACCCCTCCACTTT. Amino acid sequence: CASSPGQYDSPLHF.

The J gene is TRBJ2-4, the V gene TRBV12-2; the D call in the table, TRBD1, was not verified against the DNA. TRBV12-2 is reported as a pseudogene. This CDR3 is 18 amino acids long. The DNA of the CDR3 is TGTGCAAGTCGCTTAGCCCGGGACAGGGAAATAGCCAAAAACATTCAGTACTTC. Residues: CASRLARDREIAKNIQYF.

V and J are TRBV6-5 and TRBJ2-1; 14 nucleotides agree with TRBD2. V dropped 5 bases and J dropped 8; count of bases not matched to a gene: 5. Germline assignment: CDR1 MNHEY and CDR2 SVGAGI. This CDR3 is 15 amino acids long. CDR3 in amino acids: CASSQTSGRADEQFF. Here the CDR3 DNA reads TGTGCCAGCAGTCAGACTAGCGGGAGGGCCGATGAGCAGTTCTTC.

This chain links TRBV2 with TRBJ2-6; TRBD2 might be the D (5 bases). Germline CDR1 and CDR2: SNHLY and FYNNEI. This CDR3 spans 13 amino acids. Trimming shortened V by 9 bases and J by 0 bases, and 6 bases separated the two germline ends. The CDR3 reads CARGASGANVLTF. Written as DNA, the CDR3 is TGTGCCAGGGGAGCCTCTGGGGCCAACGTCCTGACTTTC.

This chain joins TRBV5-1 and TRBJ2-7; D is unclear. Trimming stripped 0 bases from V and 3 bases from J, with 16 bases between. There are 16 residues in the CDR3. CDR1 is SGHRS and CDR2 is YFSETQ in the germline V gene. The CDR3 reads CASSLGVAGFYYEQYF. CDR3 coding DNA: TGCGCCAGCAGCTTGGGGGTGGCAGGATTTTACTACGAGCAGTACTTC. The full variable domain, rest sourced from reference TRBV5-1 and TRBJ2-7, is KAGVTQTPRYLIKTRGQQVTLSCSPISGHRSVSWYQQTPGQGLQFLFEYFSETQRNKGNFPGRFSGRQFSNSRSEMNVSTLELGDSALYLCASSLGVAGFYYEQYFGPGTRLTVT.

Comment on this clone: The sample has other DNA sequences that encode this CDR3 too. This sequence joins TRBV9 and TRBJ2-5; 11 nucleotides line up with TRBD1. Per germline, CDR1 SGDLS and CDR2 YYNGEE. V shed 3 bases and J 5 bases; nucleotides not matched to a gene: 6. CDR3 length: 15 residues. CDR3: CASSARTGGVETQYF. The CDR3 coding sequence is TGTGCCAGCAGCGCCAGGACAGGGGGCGTGGAGACCCAGTACTTC.

The rearrangement joins TRBV19 to TRBJ1-5; 12 bases align to TRBD1. Trimming cost V 7 bases and J 6 bases; bases outside gene matches: 16. The CDR3 sequence is 18 residues long. CDR1 LNHDA and CDR2 SQIVND come from the germline V gene (reference sequence). Here the CDR3 DNA reads TGTGCCAGTACCGCAACGGGACAGGGGGCCGGTTATGTTCAGCCCCAGCATTTT. This translates into CASTATGQGAGYVQPQHF.

This clone has just one count. The chain combines TRBV7-3 with TRBJ2-6; the D is unclear. V lost 2 bases and J lost 4, with 9 bases in between. Germline CDR1 SGHTA, CDR2 FQGTGA. There are 15 residues in the CDR3. This CDR3 reads CASSLGAAGANVLTF. In DNA form, the CDR3 reads TGTGCCAGCAGCTTAGGTGCGGCCGGGGCCAACGTCCTGACTTTC.

This clone was recorded only once. Within the sample, other DNA sequences also encode this same CDR3. The chain employs TRBV6-6 and TRBJ1-1; D is perhaps TRBD1 (5 bases). V was shortened by 0 bases and J by 1 base, with 9 bases between the two germline ends. Germline lookup yields CDR1 MNHNY and CDR2 SVGAGI (reference sequence). This CDR3 comprises 15 residues. CDR3 sequence reads: CASSYSGRANTEAFF. The DNA for the CDR3 is TGTGCCAGCAGTTACTCGGGCAGGGCGAACACTGAAGCTTTCTTT.

This clone was detected ten times or more. The rearrangement uses TRBV3-1 (or the pseudogene TRBV3-2) and TRBJ2-1; tentative D call: TRBD2 (5 bases). The CDR3 has 18 amino acids. The germline gives CDR1 LGHDT, CDR2 YNNKEL (reference sequence). V lost 0 bases, J lost 0 bases, and 15 bases lay in between. CDR3 region: CASSQESVRAISYNEQFF. For the CDR3, the DNA is TGTGCCAGCAGCCAAGAGTCCGTGCGGGCGATCTCCTACAATGAGCAGTTCTTC.

This chain uses TRBV2 with TRBJ1-5; 8 positions agree with TRBD1. Germline trimming cut 5 bases from V and 2 bases from J; bases unmatched to any gene: 2. The germline CDR1 and CDR2 sequences are SNHLY and FYNNEI. This CDR3 comprises 14 residues. The CDR3, as DNA: TGTGCCAGCAGTCGGGGACAGGGCAATCAGCCCCAGCATTTT. This translates into CASSRGQGNQPQHF.

The chain couples TRBV12-5 to TRBJ2-1; TRBD2 matches at 7 bases. J was trimmed by 3 bases and V by 9 bases; bases with no gene match: 14. The CDR3 is made up of 16 amino acids. Germline lookup yields CDR1 LGHNT and CDR2 FRNRAP. The CDR3 region is CASTPLREPYYNEQFF. The CDR3 DNA reads TGTGCTAGCACCCCCCTGCGGGAGCCATACTACAATGAGCAGTTCTTC.

The J gene is TRBJ1-5, the V gene TRBV7-9, with 8 bases that match TRBD1. Losses at the gene ends were 5 bases for V and 6 bases for J; bases not matched to a gene: 9. The germline V gene encodes CDR1 SEHNR and CDR2 FQNEAQ (reference sequence). This CDR3 is built from 15 residues. For the CDR3, the DNA is TGTGCCAGCAGCCATACAGGGGGAACCAGTCAGCCCCAGCATTTT. It codes for CASSHTGGTSQPQHF. The full variable domain, its missing parts supplied by reference TRBV7-9 and TRBJ1-5, is DTGVSQNPRHKITKRGQNVTFRCDPISEHNRLYWYRQTLGQGPEFLTYFQNEAQLEKSRLLSDRFSAERPKGSFSTLEIQRTEQGDSAMYLCASSHTGGTSQPQHFGDGTRLSIL.

CDR3 coding DNA: TGTGCCAGCATCCGGAGGCAGGCAATGAACACTGAAGCTTTCTTT. As protein: CASIRRQAMNTEAFF. The genes are TRBV5-8 and TRBJ1-1; D is unclear. CDR3 length: 15 amino acids. Trimming left V 6 bases short and J 0 bases short, with 15 bases between. Germline loops: CDR1 SGHTS, CDR2 YDEGEE.

The rearrangement uses TRBV14 and TRBJ1-2; no clear D gene. V was cut by 6 bases and J by 4 bases, with 9 bases left in between. The germline V gene has CDR1 SGHDN and CDR2 FVKESK. This CDR3 has 12 amino acids. The CDR3: CASSPGSYGYTF. In DNA form, the CDR3 reads TGTGCCAGCAGTCCGGGGTCCTATGGCTACACCTTC.

This chain joins TRBV19 and TRBJ1-2; 9 bases are shared with TRBD1. CDR3 length: 16 residues. After removal of 3 bases from V and 1 base from J, the junction contained 6 bases not matched to a gene. Germline values: CDR1 LNHDA, CDR2 SQIVND (reference sequence). The CDR3 loop is CASSMGQGSSNYGYTF. CDR3 bases: TGTGCCAGTAGTATGGGACAGGGATCGAGTAACTATGGCTACACCTTC.